The present TCR beta chain was sequenced within a study of T-cell memory formation after mild COVID-19. Overall study findings and caveats: Clones contracting day 15 to 85 were balanced CD4/CD8; later expanders leaned CD4+. A subset of responding clones appeared in pre-infection memory, suggesting cross-reactive memory joined.

Germline V lookup: CDR1 ENHRY, CDR2 SYGVKD. With 10 bases clipped from V and 0 bases from J, the junction kept 7 bases outside the gene matches. The CDR3 runs 14 residues. About this clonotype itself: Antigen specificity is unknown.

TCRdb called the 5' RACE reads again in MiXCR, with one record for every CDR3 protein. The repertoire has about 110,000 distinct CDR3 sequences, more than 15% of them found once; the top ten carry 25% to 30%. Input material: PBMCs or a T cell subset sorted from them (not recorded which). V usage is TRBV10-3 and J usage is TRBJ2-7; the match to TRBD2 covers 9 bases. The TCR originated in an adult woman who had mild COVID-19 (a few samples of this study predate the infection). Cell type and time point are not known. The CDR3, as DNA: TGTGCCACTTTAGCGGGGGCCGACTCCTACGAGCAGTACTTC. Translating it yields CATLAGADSYEQYF.